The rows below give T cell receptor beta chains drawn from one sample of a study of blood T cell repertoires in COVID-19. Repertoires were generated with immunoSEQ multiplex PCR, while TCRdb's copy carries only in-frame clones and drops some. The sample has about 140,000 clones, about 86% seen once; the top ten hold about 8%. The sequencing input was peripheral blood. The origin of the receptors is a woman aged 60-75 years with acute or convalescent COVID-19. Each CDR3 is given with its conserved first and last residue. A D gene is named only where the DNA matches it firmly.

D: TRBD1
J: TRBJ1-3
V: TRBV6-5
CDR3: CASKVQGDGNTIYF
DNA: TGTGCCAGCAAGGTCCAGGGGGATGGAAACACCATATATTTT

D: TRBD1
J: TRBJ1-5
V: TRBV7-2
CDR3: CASSFGGGGNQPQHF
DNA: TGTGCCAGCAGCTTTGGAGGGGGCGGCAATCAGCCCCAGCATTTT

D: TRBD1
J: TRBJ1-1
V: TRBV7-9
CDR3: CATVGTGEWSTEAFF
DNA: TGTGCCACCGTGGGGACAGGGGAATGGAGCACTGAAGCTTTCTTT

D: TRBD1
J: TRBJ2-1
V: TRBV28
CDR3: CASRTQGSSYNEQFF
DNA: TGTGCCAGCAGAACACAGGGGAGCTCCTACAATGAGCAGTTCTTC

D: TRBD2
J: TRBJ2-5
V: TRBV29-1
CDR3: CSARGLADKRRQYF
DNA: TGCAGCGCCCGGGGACTAGCGGACAAGAGACGCCAGTACTTC

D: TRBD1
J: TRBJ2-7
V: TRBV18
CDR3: CASSPLTGGAFPYEQYF
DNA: TGTGCCAGCTCACCACTGACAGGGGGCGCTTTCCCCTACGAGCAGTACTTC

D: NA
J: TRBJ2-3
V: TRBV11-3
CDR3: CASSLEYTQYF
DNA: TGTGCCAGCAGCTTGGAGTATACGCAGTATTTT

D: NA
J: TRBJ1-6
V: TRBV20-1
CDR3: CSASSQGSQALHF
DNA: TGCAGTGCTAGTAGCCAGGGATCGCAGGCCCTCCACTTT

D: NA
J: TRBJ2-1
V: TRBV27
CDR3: CASSSPTGFYNEQFF
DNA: TGTGCCAGCAGTTCCCCAACCGGGTTCTACAATGAGCAGTTCTTC

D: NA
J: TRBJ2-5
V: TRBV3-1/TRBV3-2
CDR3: CASSPQLSGVATEETQYF
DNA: TGTGCCAGCAGCCCGCAGCTCTCAGGGGTCGCCACCGAAGAGACCCAGTACTTC

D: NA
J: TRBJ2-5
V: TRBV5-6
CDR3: CASSRTEPETQYF
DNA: TGTGCCAGCAGTAGGACAGAGCCAGAGACCCAGTACTTC